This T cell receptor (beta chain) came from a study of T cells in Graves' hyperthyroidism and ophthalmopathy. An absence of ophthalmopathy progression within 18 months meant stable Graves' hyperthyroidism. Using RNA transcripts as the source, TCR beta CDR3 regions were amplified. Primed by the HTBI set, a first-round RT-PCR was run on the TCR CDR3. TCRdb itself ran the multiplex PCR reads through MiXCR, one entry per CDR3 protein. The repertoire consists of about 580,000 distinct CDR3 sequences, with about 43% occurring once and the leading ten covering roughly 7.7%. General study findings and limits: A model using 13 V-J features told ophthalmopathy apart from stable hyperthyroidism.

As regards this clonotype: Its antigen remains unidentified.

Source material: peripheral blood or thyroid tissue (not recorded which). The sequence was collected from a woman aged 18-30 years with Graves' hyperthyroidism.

CDR3 nucleotides: TGCAGCGCTCAACCCCCGGGACAACAAGAGACCCAGTACTTC. Translation gives CSAQPPGQQETQYF. V usage is TRBV29-1 and J usage is TRBJ2-5, with D perhaps matching TRBD1 (6 bases). The germline gives CDR1 SQVTM, CDR2 ANQGSEA. Trimming took off 7 bases at V and 2 bases at J, with 17 bases between the two ends. This CDR3 is built from 14 residues.